The clone carrying this T cell receptor (beta chain) was observed a few times. The data derive from a study of T-cell memory formation after mild COVID-19. MiXCR, run by TCRdb on the 5' RACE reads, gives a single entry per CDR3 protein. Counted here are fewer than 200,000 distinct CDR3 sequences, about 21% occurring once; the ten biggest clones make up more than 20%. This CDR3 spans 15 amino acids. Trimming cost V 2 bases and J 2 bases; bases outside gene matches: 5. Looked up from germline, CDR1 is SGHRS and CDR2 is YFSETQ. The chain combines TRBV5-1 with TRBJ2-3, with 7 bases identical to TRBD1. Sample: PBMCs or a T cell subset sorted from them (not recorded which). The sequence came from an adult woman who had mild COVID-19 (a few samples of this study predate the infection). Cell type and time point are not known. As DNA, the CDR3 is TGCGCCAGCAGCTTAGAGGGACAGCCCACAGATACGCAGTATTTT. Its translation is CASSLEGQPTDTQYF.